The present entry profiles one T cell receptor (beta chain) with its context. V shed 4 bases and J shed 4 bases, with 10 bases lying between them. The V gene's germline CDR1 is MDHEN and CDR2 SYDVKM. CDR3 length: 13 residues. Per the original methods: Amplification from reference gene primers served as the basis for estimated nucleated cell counts. The data were produced by immunoSEQ multiplex PCR, yet TCRdb's version contains in-frame clones alone and is incomplete. The V and J calls and clone size come from that table; D and trimming were worked out from the DNA. This sample has about 160,000 clones; about four fifths occur once, and the top ten carry around 3.2%. These data belong to a study of blood T cell repertoires in COVID-19. Study-level background: Material from acute and convalescent COVID-19 was sourced from the United States, Italy and Spain. PBMCs, B-cell-depleted T cells, or T cells were the source of the cDNA or gDNA that made up the material.

Enrolled through a virtual design, the participants were between roughly 18 and 89 years of age and came from around 25 US areas. The specimen sequenced was PBMCs or T cells enriched from blood (not recorded which). V and J are TRBV28 and TRBJ1-2, with D possibly being TRBD1 (5 bases). This clonotype was sampled from a woman in her fifties or sixties who had recovered from COVID-19. The CDR3 region has the DNA TGTGCCAGCAGTTACCAGGGTACCTATGGCTACACCTTC. Its protein product is CASSYQGTYGYTF.